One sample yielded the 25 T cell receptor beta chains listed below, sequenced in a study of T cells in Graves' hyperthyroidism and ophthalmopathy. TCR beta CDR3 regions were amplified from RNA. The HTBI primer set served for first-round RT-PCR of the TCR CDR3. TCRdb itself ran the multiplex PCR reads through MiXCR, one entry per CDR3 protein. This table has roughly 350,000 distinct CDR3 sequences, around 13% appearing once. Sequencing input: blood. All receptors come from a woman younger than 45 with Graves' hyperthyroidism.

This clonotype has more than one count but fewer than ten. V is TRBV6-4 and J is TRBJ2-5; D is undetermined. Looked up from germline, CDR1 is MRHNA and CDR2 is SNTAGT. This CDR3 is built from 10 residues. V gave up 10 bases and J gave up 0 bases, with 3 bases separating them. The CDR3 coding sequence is TGTGCCACCAACCAAGAGACCCAGTACTTC. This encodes CATNQETQYF.

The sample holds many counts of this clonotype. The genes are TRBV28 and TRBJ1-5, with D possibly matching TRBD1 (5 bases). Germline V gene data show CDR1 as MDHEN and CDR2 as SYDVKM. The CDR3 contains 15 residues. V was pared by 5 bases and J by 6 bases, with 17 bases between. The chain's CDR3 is CASSQPSGGVQPQHF. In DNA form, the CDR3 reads TGTGCCAGCAGTCAGCCCTCGGGAGGGGTTCAGCCCCAGCATTTT.

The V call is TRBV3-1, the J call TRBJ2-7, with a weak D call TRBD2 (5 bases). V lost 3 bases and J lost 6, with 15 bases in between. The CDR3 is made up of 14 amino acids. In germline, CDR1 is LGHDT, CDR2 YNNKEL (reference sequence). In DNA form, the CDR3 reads TGTGCCAGCAGCCAGTGGCGGACTTCGACCGAGCAGTACTTC. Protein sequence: CASSQWRTSTEQYF.

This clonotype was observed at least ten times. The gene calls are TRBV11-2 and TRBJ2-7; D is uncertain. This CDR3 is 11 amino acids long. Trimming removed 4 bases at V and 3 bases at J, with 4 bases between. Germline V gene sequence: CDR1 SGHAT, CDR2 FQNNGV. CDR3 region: CASSSYYEQYF. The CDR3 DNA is TGTGCCAGCAGCTCCTACTACGAGCAGTACTTC. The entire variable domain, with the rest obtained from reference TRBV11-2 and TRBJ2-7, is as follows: EAGVAQSPRYKIIEKRQSVAFWCNPISGHATLYWYQQILGQGPKLLIQFQNNGVVDDSQLPKDRFSAERLKGVDSTLKIQPAKLEDSAVYLCASSSYYEQYFGPGTRLTVT.

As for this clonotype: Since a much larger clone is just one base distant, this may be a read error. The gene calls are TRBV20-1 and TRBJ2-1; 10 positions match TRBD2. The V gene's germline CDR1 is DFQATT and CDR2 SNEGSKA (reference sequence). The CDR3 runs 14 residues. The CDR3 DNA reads TGCAGTGCCCTAGCGGGAGATGTGTTGAATGAGCTGTTCTTC. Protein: CSALAGDVLNELFF.

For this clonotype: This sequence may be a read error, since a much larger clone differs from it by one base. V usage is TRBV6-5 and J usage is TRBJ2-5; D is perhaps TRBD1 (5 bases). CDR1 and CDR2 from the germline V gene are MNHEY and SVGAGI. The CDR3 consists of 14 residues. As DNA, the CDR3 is TGTGCCGGCAGTTACGACCCAGGGATAAAGACCCAGTACTTC. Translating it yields CAGSYDPGIKTQYF.

The CDR3 nucleotides read TGTGCCAGCAGCTTGGGACAGGCTTTCGACGGGGAGCTGTTTTTT. The encoded protein is CASSLGQAFDGELFF. This chain links TRBV7-3 with TRBJ2-2; 8 bases are a match to TRBD1. V lost 3 bases and J lost 7; bases outside the gene matches: 7. The CDR3 is made up of 15 amino acids. Germline CDR1 SGHTA, CDR2 FQGTGA.

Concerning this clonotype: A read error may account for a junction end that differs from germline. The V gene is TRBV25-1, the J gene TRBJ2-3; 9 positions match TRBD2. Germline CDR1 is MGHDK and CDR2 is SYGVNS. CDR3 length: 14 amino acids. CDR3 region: CASSVGTSRDTQYF. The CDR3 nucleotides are TGTGCCAGCAGTGTCGGGACTAGCAGAGATACGCAGTATTTT.

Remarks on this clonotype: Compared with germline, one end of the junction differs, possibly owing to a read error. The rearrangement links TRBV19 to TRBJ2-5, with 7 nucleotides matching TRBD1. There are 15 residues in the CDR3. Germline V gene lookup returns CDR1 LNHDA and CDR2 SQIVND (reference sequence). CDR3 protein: CASFPAGQGEEAQYF. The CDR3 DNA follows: TGTGCCAGTTTCCCGGCAGGGCAGGGGGAAGAGGCCCAGTACTTC.

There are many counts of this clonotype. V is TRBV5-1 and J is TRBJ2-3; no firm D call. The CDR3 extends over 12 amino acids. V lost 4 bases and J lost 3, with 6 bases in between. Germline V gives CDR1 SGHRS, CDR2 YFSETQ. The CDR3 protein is CASSGRTDTQYF. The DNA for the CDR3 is TGCGCCAGCAGCGGAAGAACAGATACGCAGTATTTT.

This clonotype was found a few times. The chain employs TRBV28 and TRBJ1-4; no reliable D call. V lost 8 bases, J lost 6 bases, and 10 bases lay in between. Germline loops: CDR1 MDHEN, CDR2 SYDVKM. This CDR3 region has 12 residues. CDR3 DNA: TGTGCCAGCGTCATAGGATATGAAAAACTGTTTTTT. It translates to CASVIGYEKLFF. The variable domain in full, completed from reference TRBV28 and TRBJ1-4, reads DVKVTQSSRYLVKRTGEKVFLECVQDMDHENMFWYRQDPGLGLRLIYFSYDVKMKEKGDIPEGYSVSREKKERFSLILESASTNQTSMYLCASVIGYEKLFFGSGTQLSVL.

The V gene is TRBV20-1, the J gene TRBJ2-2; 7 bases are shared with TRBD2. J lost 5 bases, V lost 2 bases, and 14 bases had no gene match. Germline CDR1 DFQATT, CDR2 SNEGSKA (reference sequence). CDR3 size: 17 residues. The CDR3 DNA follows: TGCAGTGCTAGAAATATTGGGGAGGGCCGATATACCGGGGAGCTGTTTTTT. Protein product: CSARNIGEGRYTGELFF.

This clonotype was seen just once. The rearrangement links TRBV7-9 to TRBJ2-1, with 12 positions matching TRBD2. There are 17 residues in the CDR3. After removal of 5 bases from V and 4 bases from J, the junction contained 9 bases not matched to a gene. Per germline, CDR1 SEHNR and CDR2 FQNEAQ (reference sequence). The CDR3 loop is CASSGTSGPLWYNEQFF. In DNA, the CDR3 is TGTGCCAGCAGCGGGACTAGCGGGCCGTTATGGTACAATGAGCAGTTCTTC.

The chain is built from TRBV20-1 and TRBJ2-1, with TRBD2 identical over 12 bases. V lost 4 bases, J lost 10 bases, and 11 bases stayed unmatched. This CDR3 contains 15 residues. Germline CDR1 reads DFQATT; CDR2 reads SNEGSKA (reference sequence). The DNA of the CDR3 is TGCAGTGCTACCCAGCTAGCGGGAGGGTCGGGGGAGCAGTTCTTC. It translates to CSATQLAGGSGEQFF.

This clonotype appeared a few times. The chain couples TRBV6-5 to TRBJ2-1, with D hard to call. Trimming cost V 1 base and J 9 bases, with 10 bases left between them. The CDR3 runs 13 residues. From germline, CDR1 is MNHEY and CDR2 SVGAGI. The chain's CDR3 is CASSYFRTAEQFF. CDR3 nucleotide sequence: TGTGCCAGCAGTTACTTCAGGACGGCTGAGCAGTTCTTC.

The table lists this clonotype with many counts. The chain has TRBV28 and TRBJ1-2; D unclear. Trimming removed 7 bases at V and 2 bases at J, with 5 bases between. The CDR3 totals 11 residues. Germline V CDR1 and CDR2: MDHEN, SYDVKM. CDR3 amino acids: CASKNNYGYTF. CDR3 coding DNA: TGTGCCAGCAAAAACAACTATGGCTACACCTTC.

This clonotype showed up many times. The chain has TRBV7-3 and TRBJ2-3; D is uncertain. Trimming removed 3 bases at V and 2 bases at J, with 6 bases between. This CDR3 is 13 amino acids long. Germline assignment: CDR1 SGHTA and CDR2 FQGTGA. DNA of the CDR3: TGTGCCAGCAGCTTCGGGCCCACAGATACGCAGTATTTT. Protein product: CASSFGPTDTQYF.

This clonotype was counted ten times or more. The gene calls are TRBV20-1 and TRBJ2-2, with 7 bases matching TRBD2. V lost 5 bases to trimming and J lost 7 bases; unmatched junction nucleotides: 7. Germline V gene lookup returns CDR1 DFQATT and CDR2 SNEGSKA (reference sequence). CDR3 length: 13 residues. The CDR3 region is CSAWDYPGGELFF. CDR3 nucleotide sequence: TGCAGTGCTTGGGACTACCCGGGCGGGGAGCTGTTTTTT.

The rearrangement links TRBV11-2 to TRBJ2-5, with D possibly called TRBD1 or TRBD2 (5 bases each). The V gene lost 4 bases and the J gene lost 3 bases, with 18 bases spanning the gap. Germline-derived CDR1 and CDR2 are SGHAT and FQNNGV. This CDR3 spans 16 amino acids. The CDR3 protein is CASSYRRGEGKETQYF. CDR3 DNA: TGTGCCAGCAGCTACCGCCGGGGTGAGGGGAAAGAGACCCAGTACTTC.

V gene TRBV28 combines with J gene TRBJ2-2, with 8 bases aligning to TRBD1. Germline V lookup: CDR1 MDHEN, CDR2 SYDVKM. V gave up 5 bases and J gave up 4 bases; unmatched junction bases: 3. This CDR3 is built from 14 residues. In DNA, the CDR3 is TGTGCCAGCAGTACAGGGGGTAGCACCGGGGAGCTGTTTTTT. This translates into CASSTGGSTGELFF. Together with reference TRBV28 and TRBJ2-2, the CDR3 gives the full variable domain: DVKVTQSSRYLVKRTGEKVFLECVQDMDHENMFWYRQDPGLGLRLIYFSYDVKMKEKGDIPEGYSVSREKKERFSLILESASTNQTSMYLCASSTGGSTGELFFGEGSRLTVL.

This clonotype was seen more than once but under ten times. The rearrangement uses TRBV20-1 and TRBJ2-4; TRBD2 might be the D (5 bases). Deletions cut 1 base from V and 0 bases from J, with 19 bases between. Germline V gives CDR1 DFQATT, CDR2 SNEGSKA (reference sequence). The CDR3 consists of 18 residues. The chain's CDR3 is CSARGLTGSLIAKNIQYF. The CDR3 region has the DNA TGCAGTGCTAGAGGACTCACGGGATCCCTCATAGCCAAAAACATTCAGTACTTC.

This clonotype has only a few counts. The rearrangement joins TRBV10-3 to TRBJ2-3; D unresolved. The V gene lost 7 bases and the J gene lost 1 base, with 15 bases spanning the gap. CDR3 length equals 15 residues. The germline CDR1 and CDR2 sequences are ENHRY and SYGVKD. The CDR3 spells CAINPYQSGTDTQYF. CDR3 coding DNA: TGTGCCATCAATCCGTATCAGAGTGGCACAGATACGCAGTATTTT.

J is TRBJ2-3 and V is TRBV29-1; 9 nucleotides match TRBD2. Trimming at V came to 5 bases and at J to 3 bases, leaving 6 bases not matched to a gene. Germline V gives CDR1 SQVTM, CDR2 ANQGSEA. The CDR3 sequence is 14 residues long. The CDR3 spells CSVPGLASTDTQYF. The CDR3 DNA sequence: TGCAGCGTTCCCGGACTAGCGTCGACAGATACGCAGTATTTT.

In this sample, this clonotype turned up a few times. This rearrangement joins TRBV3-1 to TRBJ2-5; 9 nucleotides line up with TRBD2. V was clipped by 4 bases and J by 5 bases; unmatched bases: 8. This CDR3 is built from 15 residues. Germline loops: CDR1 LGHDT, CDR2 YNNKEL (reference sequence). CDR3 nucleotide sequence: TGTGCCAGCAGCCGTCGGCTAGCGGGATTGGAGACCCAGTACTTC. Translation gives CASSRRLAGLETQYF.

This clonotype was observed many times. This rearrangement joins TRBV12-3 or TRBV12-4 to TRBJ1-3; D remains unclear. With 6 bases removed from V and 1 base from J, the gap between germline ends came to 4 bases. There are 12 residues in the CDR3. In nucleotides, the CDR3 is TGTGCCAGCAGCGCATCTGGAAACACCATATATTTT. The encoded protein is CASSASGNTIYF.